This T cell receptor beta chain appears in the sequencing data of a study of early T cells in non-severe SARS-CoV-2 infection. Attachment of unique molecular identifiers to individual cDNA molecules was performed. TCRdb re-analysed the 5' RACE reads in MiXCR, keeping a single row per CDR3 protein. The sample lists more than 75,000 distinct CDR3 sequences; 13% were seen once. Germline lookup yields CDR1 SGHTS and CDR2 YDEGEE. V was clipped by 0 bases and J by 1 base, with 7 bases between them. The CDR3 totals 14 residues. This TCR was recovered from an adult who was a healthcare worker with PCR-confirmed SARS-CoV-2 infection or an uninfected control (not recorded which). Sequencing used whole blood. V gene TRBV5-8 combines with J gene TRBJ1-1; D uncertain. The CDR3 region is CASSLGLRNTEAFF. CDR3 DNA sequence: TGTGCCAGCAGCTTGGGACTCCGGAACACTGAAGCTTTCTTT.